These 14 T cell receptor beta chains originate from one sample sequenced in a study of technical replicates of blood from a handful of donors. Clones were sequenced by immunoSEQ multiplex PCR, and TCRdb holds only the in-frame ones, with some missing. Altogether 60,000 to 65,000 clones are present, more than 75% being singletons, with the ten largest covering around 5.3%. Sequenced: PBMCs. The receptors shown here come from a human donor in good health. Some clones in this sample may be carry-over from other donors' samples.

The chain is built from TRBV18 and TRBJ1-6; no clear D. Looked up from germline, CDR1 is KGHSH and CDR2 is LQKENI. Trimming cost V 3 bases and J 7 bases, with 16 bases left between them. The CDR3 is 16 amino acids. DNA of the CDR3: TGTGCCAGCTCACCCTGGAGTCCTCAGTCAAATTCACCCCTCCACTTT. Translating gives CASSPWSPQSNSPLHF.

The V call is TRBV29-1, the J call TRBJ1-2, with 7 bases aligning to TRBD1. V trimming: 4 bases; J trimming: 4 bases; junction bases outside the gene matches: 9. The length of the CDR3 is 14 residues. The germline V gene encodes CDR1 SQVTM and CDR2 ANQGSEA. This CDR3 reads CSVGSPGQPYGYTF. CDR3 in DNA: TGCAGCGTTGGGAGTCCGGGACAGCCCTATGGCTACACCTTC. The full variable domain, its missing parts supplied by reference TRBV29-1 and TRBJ1-2, is SAVISQKPSRDICQRGTSLTIQCQVDSQVTMMFWYRQQPGQSLTLIATANQGSEATYESGFVIDKFPISRPNLTFSTLTVSNMSPEDSSIYLCSVGSPGQPYGYTFGSGTRLTVV.

The chain joins TRBV25-1 to TRBJ2-3, with D possibly matching TRBD2 (6 bases). The CDR3 is 13 amino acids. Germline V gene sequence: CDR1 MGHDK, CDR2 SYGVNS. Trimming pared 2 bases from V and 7 bases from J, leaving 10 bases between. The CDR3 sequence: CASSEGTLNTQYF. CDR3 DNA: TGTGCCAGCAGTGAAGGGACTCTAAATACGCAGTATTTT. The full variable domain, in which reference TRBV25-1 and TRBJ2-3 provide the parts outside the CDR3, is EADIYQTPRYLVIGTGKKITLECSQTMGHDKMYWYQQDPGMELHLIHYSYGVNSTEKGDLSSESTVSRIRTEHFPLTLESARPSHTSQYLCASSEGTLNTQYFGPGTRLTVL.

V gene TRBV19 combines with J gene TRBJ1-6, with TRBD1 matching over 7 bases. V shed 4 bases, J shed 5 bases, and the junction held 8 bases outside the gene matches. The germline V gene encodes CDR1 LNHDA and CDR2 SQIVND (reference sequence). There are 16 residues in the CDR3. CDR3 sequence: CASSSRDSGDNSPLHF. The CDR3 DNA reads as TGTGCCAGTAGTAGCCGGGACAGCGGAGATAATTCACCCCTCCACTTT.

The chain links TRBV4-3 to TRBJ1-1; a possible D gene is TRBD1 (6 bases). Germline CDR1 LGHNA, CDR2 YSLEER. V was clipped by 4 bases and J by 1 base, with 13 bases between them. The CDR3 loop spans 15 amino acids. The CDR3 loop reads CASSLRGRGNTEAFF. In DNA, the CDR3 is TGCGCCAGCAGCCTCAGGGGACGAGGGAACACTGAAGCTTTCTTT.

This sequence joins TRBV6-4 and TRBJ2-3; 9 bases align to TRBD2. The CDR3 is made up of 14 amino acids. Germline V CDR1 and CDR2: MRHNA, SNTAGT. The J segment lost 2 bases and the V segment lost 6 bases, leaving 3 bases of the junction unmatched. Here the CDR3 DNA reads TGTGCCAGCAGCCGGACTAGCGACACAGATACGCAGTATTTT. Protein: CASSRTSDTDTQYF.

The genes are TRBV30 and TRBJ1-3; D is perhaps TRBD1 (6 bases). The CDR3 spans 13 residues. The ends were cut back, 4 bases at V and 0 bases at J, with 7 bases in the middle. The germline CDR1 and CDR2 sequences are GTSNPN and SVGIG (reference sequence). CDR3 sequence reads: CAWKQGSGNTIYF. In nucleotides, the CDR3 is TGTGCCTGGAAACAGGGCTCTGGAAACACCATATATTTT. Complete variable domain (other parts from reference TRBV30 and TRBJ1-3): SQTIHQWPATLVQPVGSPLSLECTVEGTSNPNLYWYRQAAGRGLQLLFYSVGIGQISSEVPQNLSASRPQDRQFILSSKKLLLSDSGFYLCAWKQGSGNTIYFGEGSWLTVV.

This chain joins TRBV29-1 and TRBJ1-2; 7 bases agree with TRBD1. The junction had 2 bases not matched to a gene; V was cut back by 4 bases and J by 0 bases. The CDR3 spans 13 residues. Germline CDR1 SQVTM, CDR2 ANQGSEA. The CDR3 sequence is CSVVGTANYGYTF. The CDR3 region has the DNA TGCAGCGTTGTGGGGACAGCTAACTATGGCTACACCTTC.

The sample holds a few counts of this clone. CDR3 sequence reads: CASSLTDLYEQYF. DNA of the CDR3: TGCGCCAGCAGCTTGACTGATCTCTACGAGCAGTACTTC. The rearrangement joins TRBV5-1 to TRBJ2-7, with unresolved D. Germline V gives CDR1 SGHRS, CDR2 YFSETQ. Between the trimmed V and J ends, which lost 1 base and 3 bases, there was a span of 8 bases. CDR3 length: 13 amino acids.

This clone was detected only once. The chain is built from TRBV4-3 and TRBJ1-4, with D perhaps TRBD1 (6 bases). Germline V gene sequence: CDR1 LGHNA, CDR2 YSLEER. With 0 bases removed from V and 0 bases from J, the gap between germline ends came to 14 bases. The CDR3 has 18 residues. The CDR3 reads CASSQEGGGRTTNEKLFF. The CDR3 DNA follows: TGCGCCAGCAGCCAAGAAGGGGGTGGCAGAACAACTAATGAAAAACTGTTTTTT.

The chain is built from TRBV2 and TRBJ1-2; 11 bases are shared with TRBD1. CDR1 SNHLY and CDR2 FYNNEI come from the germline V gene. The CDR3 runs to 14 residues. J was trimmed by 8 bases and V by 2 bases; bases with no gene match: 4. As DNA, the CDR3 is TGTGCCAGCAGTGAAAGGACAGGGGGCCGGGGCTACACCTTC. It encodes CASSERTGGRGYTF.

The gene calls are TRBV5-1 and TRBJ2-7; 9 positions agree with TRBD1. The ends lost 4 bases at V and 3 bases at J; junction bases unmatched: 5. CDR1 and CDR2 from the germline V gene are SGHRS and YFSETQ. The CDR3 length is 14 residues. CDR3 loop: CASSRTTGGYEQYF. As DNA, the CDR3 is TGCGCCAGCAGCCGAACGACAGGGGGCTACGAGCAGTACTTC.

The CDR3 sequence is CASSLANSGPLHF. The CDR3 coding sequence is TGTGCCAGCAGCTTAGCGAATTCCGGACCCCTCCACTTT. This chain connects TRBV7-9 to TRBJ1-6; D remains unclear. Trimming removed 0 bases from V and 12 bases from J, with 9 bases in between. This CDR3 has 13 residues. CDR1 and CDR2 (germline): SEHNR, FQNEAQ (reference sequence).

This chain connects TRBV4-2 to TRBJ2-5, with TRBD1 matching over 9 bases. Germline V gene data show CDR1 as LGHNA and CDR2 as YNFKEQ. The V segment lost 2 bases and the J segment 5 bases; nucleotides outside the gene matches: 3. The CDR3 spans 14 residues. This CDR3 is CASSQTGGGETQYF. Here the CDR3 DNA reads TGTGCCAGCAGCCAAACAGGGGGCGGGGAGACCCAGTACTTC.